The entry that follows covers one T cell receptor beta chain sequence. Its antigen is still unknown. No much larger clone exists at a distance of one base, and base qualities are not known. Reading the germline V gene gives CDR1 SGHDN and CDR2 FVKESK. V ends up 0 bases short and J 3 bases short, with an unmatched junction base count of 18. The cysteine opens and the phenylalanine closes a CDR3 of 21 amino acids. Only the CDR3 region is kept as DNA, spanning 63 bases read in frame from base 1. Thawed PBMCs were FACS-sorted into unstimulated Tregs (CD4+CD25+CD127-), CD4+ non-Tregs (CD4+CD25-), CD4 cells and CD8 cells. Blood from healthy controls was obtained either as purchased buffy coats or from healthy volunteers. Healthy control blood was processed to PBMCs by Ficoll density gradient and cryopreserved, and patient PBMCs were collected before and after transplant. The sample is drawn from a study of Tregs in tolerant kidney transplant recipients (dated by TCRdb to between 2017 and 2020). For context, the study as a whole: TCRbeta sequencing was used in the study to identify donor-specific regulatory T cells before combined kidney and bone marrow transplantation, and the identified cells were then tracked after transplant. TCRbeta repertoire sequencing was used in a few healthy controls to compare several methods for expanding Tregs specific for an allogeneic donor. Study-wide conclusions, independent of this receptor: The most biologically relevant and donor-specific TCRbeta repertoire appeared to be identified by expanding Tregs with activated donor B cells. The study was limited by small patient numbers, and the findings need validation in larger populations and under other immunosuppression protocols. Biological reproducibility was not directly addressed, though technical replication error appeared minimal.

For TCRbeta CDR3 sequencing, genomic DNA was extracted from sorted cells using the QIAGEN DNeasy Blood and Tissue Kit. Through immunoSEQ, high-throughput TCRbeta CDR3 sequencing was done commercially, including PCR amplification with internal controls and bias correction. The paper's processing steps were these. Unique productive TCRbeta sequences were defined by CDR3 nucleotide sequence when primers matched and otherwise by CDR3 amino acid sequence together with Vbeta and Jbeta genes. To correct for sorting error, sequences found in more than one sorted population at a frequency ratio of 2:1 or less were discarded, and the remaining shared sequences were assigned to the population with the higher frequency. A sequence counted as donor-reactive if, in CFSE-low cells, the sequence had a frequency of at least 0.01% and was expanded at least 5-fold compared with unstimulated cells. Jensen-Shannon divergence, calculated on the top 100 TCRbeta sequences ranked by frequency, was used to quantify repertoire divergence. When a sample had multiple sequencing runs, each run was corrected for sorting error separately and the runs were then pooled. What TCRdb holds here is the immuneACCESS table cut down to in-frame rearrangements. Part of the clones is not present; checked against another copy, under half of the missing clones reflect an unresolved V gene, and the others are unexplained. V, J and clone size are taken as reported in that table, and D and trimming were inferred from the DNA itself. The sample contains hundreds of thousands of clones, about 80% of them found a single time. 0.5% to 0.65% of the sample is held by the ten biggest clonotypes.

The sequencing input was CD4+ T cells from blood. The source of this sequence is a human donor in good health. The chain is encoded by TRBV14 joined to TRBJ2-7, and 12 bases in between align with TRBD2. The CDR3: CASSQDRSVVLAGGSRYEQYF. The nucleotide sequence reads TGTGCCAGCAGCCAAGATCGGTCAGTGGTCCTAGCGGGAGGGAGTCGCTACGAGCAGTACTTC.